The 19 T cell receptor beta chains below all came from one sample that was sequenced in a study of response to subunit inactivated influenza vaccine. MiXCR was run by TCRdb on the RT-PCR reads, yielding one entry per CDR3 protein. The repertoire holds about 570,000 distinct CDR3 sequences, with 11% as singletons. The sample was also reused in another study, on T cells expressing NK-cell markers. From that second work: Template switching by 5'RACE with UMIs generated the TCR beta cDNA.

The sample consisted of PBMCs from blood, taken on the day of vaccination. The receptors shown here come from a man aged 50 to 60 who received an inactivated influenza vaccine.

This clonotype has at least ten counts. The V gene is TRBV5-1, the J gene TRBJ2-7; a weak D match, TRBD1 (5 bases). The V and J ends lost 0 bases and 5 bases respectively, with 6 bases between them. This CDR3 has 12 amino acids. CDR1 SGHRS and CDR2 YFSETQ come from the germline V gene. The CDR3 reads CASSLGQNEQYF. CDR3 DNA sequence: TGCGCCAGCAGCTTGGGACAGAACGAGCAGTACTTC. Drawing the rest from reference TRBV5-1 and TRBJ2-7, the complete variable domain is KAGVTQTPRYLIKTRGQQVTLSCSPISGHRSVSWYQQTPGQGLQFLFEYFSETQRNKGNFPGRFSGRQFSNSRSEMNVSTLELGDSALYLCASSLGQNEQYFGPGTRLTVT.

The chain employs TRBV15 and TRBJ2-7; D remains ambiguous. Germline CDR1 is LNHNV and CDR2 is YYDKDF (reference sequence). The V end was cut by 4 bases, the J end by 0 bases, with 7 bases between. CDR3 size: 13 residues. The CDR3 sequence is CATSKGTSYEQYF. CDR3 coding DNA: TGTGCCACCAGCAAAGGTACCTCCTACGAGCAGTACTTC.

This clonotype was found a few times. The gene calls are TRBV25-1 and TRBJ2-3, with D possibly TRBD1 on 5 matching bases. The length of the CDR3 is 15 residues. Trimming left V 2 bases short and J 8 bases short, with 17 bases between. Germline CDR1 reads MGHDK; CDR2 reads SYGVNS. The CDR3 region is CASSEGDGTGATQYF. The CDR3 nucleotides are TGTGCCAGCAGTGAAGGGGATGGTACAGGTGCTACGCAGTATTTT.

This clonotype was seen at least ten times. The gene calls are TRBV10-3 and TRBJ2-1; TRBD2 might be the D (6 bases). V lost 10 bases and J lost 2, with 18 bases in between. CDR1 is ENHRY and CDR2 is SYGVKD in the germline V gene. CDR3 length: 15 amino acids. CDR3 in amino acids: CATMDDGGPYNEQFF. CDR3 nucleotides: TGTGCCACTATGGATGACGGGGGTCCCTACAATGAGCAGTTCTTC.

The chain is built from TRBV18 and TRBJ2-5; D call uncertain. V lost 4 bases to trimming and J lost 2 bases, with 5 bases between them. This CDR3 has 12 amino acids. Germline V gene sequence: CDR1 KGHSH, CDR2 LQKENI. CDR3 region: CASSQKQETQYF. CDR3 in DNA: TGTGCCAGCTCACAAAAACAAGAGACCCAGTACTTC.

This clonotype was recorded many times. The CDR3 spells CASSLRLTYEQYF. CDR3 in DNA: TGTGCCAGCAGTTTACGGCTGACCTACGAGCAGTACTTC. V gene TRBV27 combines with J gene TRBJ2-7; unclear D gene. The CDR3 length is 13 residues. The germline gives CDR1 MNHEY, CDR2 SMNVEV (reference sequence). Trimming left V 2 bases short and J 2 bases short, with 7 bases between.

CDR3 coding DNA: TGTGCCAGCAGCTCCGGGACTAGCGGGAGCAATGAGCAGTTCTTC. This encodes CASSSGTSGSNEQFF. V is TRBV5-4 and J is TRBJ2-1, with 14 positions matching TRBD2. The CDR3 is made up of 15 amino acids. Germline V gives CDR1 SGHNT, CDR2 YYREEE (reference sequence). The ends lost 3 bases at V and 6 bases at J; junction bases unmatched: 2.

This chain connects TRBV2 to TRBJ2-5; perhaps D is TRBD1 or TRBD2 (5 bases each). The CDR3 covers 14 residues. V shed 6 bases and J shed 5 bases, with 16 bases lying between them. Germline loops: CDR1 SNHLY, CDR2 FYNNEI. In nucleotides, the CDR3 is TGTGCCAGCAGCGAGCCCCGACAGCGGGAGACCCAGTACTTC. This translates into CASSEPRQRETQYF.

There are a few counts of this clonotype. CDR3 in DNA: TGCGCCAGCAGCTTGAGACAGGATGCCGGGGAGCTGTTTTTT. Protein product: CASSLRQDAGELFF. The chain recombines TRBV5-1 with TRBJ2-2, with D possibly being TRBD1 (6 bases). V lost 1 base to trimming and J lost 6 bases, with 10 bases between them. The CDR3 runs 14 residues. Germline V gene data show CDR1 as SGHRS and CDR2 as YFSETQ.

This clonotype was picked up many times. The V and J genes are TRBV7-2 and TRBJ2-2; D gene unclear. V was trimmed by 6 bases and J by 8 bases, leaving 10 bases between them. This CDR3 region has 12 residues. Germline V gene lookup returns CDR1 SGHTA and CDR2 FQGNSA. This chain's CDR3 is CASSYVRGELFF. CDR3 DNA sequence: TGTGCCAGCAGTTATGTCCGGGGGGAGCTGTTTTTT.

This clonotype turned up a few times. J is TRBJ2-1 and V is TRBV29-1; D perhaps matches TRBD2 (6 bases). Trimming cost V 2 bases and J 3 bases, with 17 bases left between them. The CDR3 is made up of 16 amino acids. CDR1 SQVTM and CDR2 ANQGSEA come from the germline V gene. This chain's CDR3 is CSVELGGSRYYNEQFF. In DNA form, the CDR3 reads TGCAGCGTTGAACTGGGGGGAAGCAGATACTACAATGAGCAGTTCTTC.

The chain combines TRBV27 with TRBJ2-7; 7 bases agree with TRBD2. Trimming at V came to 2 bases and at J to 4 bases, leaving 5 bases not matched to a gene. CDR3 size: 14 residues. Germline V gene lookup returns CDR1 MNHEY and CDR2 SMNVEV (reference sequence). Written as DNA, the CDR3 is TGTGCCAGCAGTTTAAGGGAGGGCAAGTACGAGCAGTACTTC. This gives the protein CASSLREGKYEQYF.

This clonotype was picked up a small number of times. V is TRBV6-5 and J is TRBJ2-5, with D unclear. The CDR3 is 12 amino acids. Germline-derived CDR1 and CDR2 are MNHEY and SVGAGI. V lost 6 bases and J lost 2, with 7 bases in between. The CDR3 region has the DNA TGTGCCAGCAGCGACCTGCAAGAGACCCAGTACTTC. Translating gives CASSDLQETQYF.

This clonotype came up a few times. This sequence joins TRBV5-1 and TRBJ2-5; D possibly corresponds to TRBD1 (5 bases). The length of the CDR3 is 15 residues. Trimming took off 0 bases at V and 0 bases at J, with 9 bases between the two ends. Germline CDR1 reads SGHRS; CDR2 reads YFSETQ. CDR3 residues: CASSLEPGYQETQYF. The CDR3 bases are TGCGCCAGCAGCTTGGAACCAGGGTACCAAGAGACCCAGTACTTC.

This clonotype has a handful of counts. The rearrangement joins TRBV20-1 to TRBJ1-6; the D is unclear. The V gene lost 1 base and the J gene lost 6 bases, with 7 bases spanning the gap. The CDR3 consists of 13 residues. Germline lookup yields CDR1 DFQATT and CDR2 SNEGSKA (reference sequence). CDR3 sequence: CSARGPSNSPLHF. CDR3 coding DNA: TGCAGTGCTAGAGGACCCTCTAATTCACCCCTCCACTTT.

This clonotype showed up many times. The V call is TRBV9, the J call TRBJ2-3; 7 nucleotides align to TRBD2. The CDR3 contains 14 residues. From germline, CDR1 is SGDLS and CDR2 YYNGEE. Losses at the gene ends were 8 bases for V and 8 bases for J; bases not matched to a gene: 14. The CDR3 sequence is CASSLAGELGTQYF. CDR3 bases: TGTGCCAGTTCTCTCGCGGGAGAGTTAGGTACGCAGTATTTT.

Note on this clonotype: This could be a read error, since a much larger clone is one nucleotide away. This rearrangement joins TRBV5-6 to TRBJ1-3, with unresolved D. Germline V CDR1 and CDR2: SGHDT, YYEEEE. Between the trimmed V and J ends, which lost 5 bases and 6 bases, there was a span of 9 bases. This CDR3 has 12 residues. The CDR3, as DNA: TGTGCCAGCAGGGACTTGAAAAACACCATATATTTT. Translating it yields CASRDLKNTIYF.

This clonotype has just a few counts. This sequence joins TRBV7-9 and TRBJ2-7, with 14 bases identical to TRBD2. Per the germline V gene, CDR1 is SEHNR and CDR2 is FQNEAQ (reference sequence). This CDR3 contains 14 residues. J gave up 6 bases and V 8 bases, and 6 bases lay outside the gene matches. The CDR3 DNA follows: TGTGCCAGCGACCCCGGGACTAGCGGGAGCGAGCAGTACTTC. It encodes CASDPGTSGSEQYF.

This clonotype was seen a few times. This rearrangement joins TRBV6-5 to TRBJ2-1, with 15 bases matching TRBD2. Losses at the gene ends were 1 base for V and 10 bases for J; bases not matched to a gene: 14. This CDR3 contains 19 residues. Germline V gene sequence: CDR1 MNHEY, CDR2 SVGAGI. In nucleotides, the CDR3 is TGTGCCAGCAGTTACTTGGCCCCACGGACTAGCGGGAGGGAGGGCGAGCAGTTCTTC. Amino acids: CASSYLAPRTSGREGEQFF.